This record looks at one T cell receptor beta chain sequence and its context. Its specificity is unknown. The record originates from a study of cytomegalovirus exposure and HLA in healthy donors. Use of 60 Vbeta and 13 Jbeta primers characterized the PCR. Under the authors' procedure: Later reanalysis found 60 million to 90 million unique TCR beta chains, some 10 million of them shared. Assay: immunoSEQ multiplex PCR; the TCRdb copy retains only in-frame clones and omits some. V, J and clone size derive from that table, while D and trimming were established from the DNA sequence. The table lists 150,000 to 200,000 clones, over 80% of them singletons, with over 1.2% in the top ten. Findings and caveats of the study: Most TCRs appeared rarely, but some public TCRs recurred in many donors. In vitro assays verified that a few CMV-associated chains recognized CMV antigens specifically. The study put 150 to 200 TCR beta chains on its list as cytomegalovirus-associated.

Germline V gene sequence: CDR1 SGHNT, CDR2 YYREEE (reference sequence). This CDR3 spans 13 amino acids. V gave up 2 bases and J gave up 0 bases, with 5 bases separating them. The chain uses TRBV5-4 and TRBJ1-1; D unclear. This sequence originates from a girl under 18 in good health and CMV-seropositive. Sequenced sample: PBMCs. The CDR3 bases are TGTGCCAGCAGCTTCGACTTGAACACTGAAGCTTTCTTT. This translates into CASSFDLNTEAFF.